Below, 23 T cell receptor beta chains from the same sample are listed, as sequenced in a study of shared clonotypes between healthy human individuals. The repertoire was sequenced with immunoSEQ multiplex PCR; TCRdb's copy has only in-frame clones and lacks some. The sample lists hundreds of thousands of clones, around two thirds occurring once. Material: memory CD4+ T cells sorted from blood. Specified subset: CD45RA-negative fraction. The origin of the receptors is a woman in her thirties in good health.

This chain links TRBV7-9 with TRBJ2-5; 8 bases line up with TRBD2. CDR3 length: 16 amino acids. Germline V CDR1 and CDR2: SEHNR, FQNEAQ (reference sequence). V trimming: 5 bases; J trimming: 3 bases; junction bases outside the gene matches: 11. The CDR3 nucleotides are TGTGCCAGCAGCCCCGGGACTAGTCCTTTTAAAGAGACCCAGTACTTC. Translation gives CASSPGTSPFKETQYF.

The J gene is TRBJ2-1, the V gene TRBV7-6; no definite D call. Per germline, CDR1 SGHVS and CDR2 FNYEAQ. Trimming shortened V by 1 base and J by 7 bases, and 8 bases separated the two germline ends. This CDR3 is built from 13 residues. CDR3 in amino acids: CASSLGSPNEQFF. As DNA, the CDR3 is TGTGCCAGCAGCTTAGGTTCTCCGAATGAGCAGTTCTTC. The full variable domain, completed using reference TRBV7-6 and TRBJ2-1, is GAGVSQSPRYKVTKRGQDVALRCDPISGHVSLYWYRQALGQGPEFLTYFNYEAQQDKSGLPNDRFSAERPEGSISTLTIQRTEQRDSAMYRCASSLGSPNEQFFGPGTRLTVL.

The chain carries TRBV7-9 and TRBJ2-2; 9 nucleotides line up with TRBD1. J lost 6 bases, V lost 6 bases, and 8 bases had no gene match. Germline-derived CDR1 and CDR2 are SEHNR and FQNEAQ (reference sequence). The CDR3 consists of 15 residues. The CDR3 loop is CASRNTGGAAGELFF. The CDR3 nucleotides read TGTGCCAGCAGAAATACAGGGGGCGCCGCCGGGGAGCTGTTTTTT.

J is TRBJ2-1 and V is TRBV15; 7 bases agree with TRBD1. Trimming removed 5 bases from V and 11 bases from J; junction bases left unmatched: 3. Germline V gene lookup returns CDR1 LNHNV and CDR2 YYDKDF (reference sequence). The CDR3 has 11 residues. DNA for the CDR3: TGTGCCACCAGCGGGACAGTGAAGCAGTTCTTC. Amino acids: CATSGTVKQFF.

The V call is TRBV25-1, the J call TRBJ1-5; the D gene is possibly TRBD1 (6 bases). CDR3 size: 14 residues. With 6 bases removed from V and 7 bases from J, the gap between germline ends came to 16 bases. Germline V CDR1 and CDR2: MGHDK, SYGVNS. Here the CDR3 reads CASSGTGNGQPQHF. CDR3 coding DNA: TGTGCCAGCAGCGGTACAGGGAACGGACAGCCCCAGCATTTT.

This CDR3 reads CASRNDRAMRNEQFF. The CDR3, as DNA: TGTGCCAGCAGAAACGACAGGGCCATGAGGAATGAGCAGTTCTTC. The V and J genes are TRBV27 and TRBJ2-1, with 7 bases that match TRBD1. The trim removed 6 bases at V and 7 bases at J, leaving 12 bases unmatched. This CDR3 is 15 amino acids long. Germline V gene sequence: CDR1 MNHEY, CDR2 SMNVEV (reference sequence).

This chain joins TRBV20-1 and TRBJ2-1, with D unclear. Trimming shortened V by 5 bases and J by 10 bases, and 12 bases separated the two germline ends. The CDR3 loop spans 11 amino acids. From germline, CDR1 is DFQATT and CDR2 SNEGSKA (reference sequence). In DNA form, the CDR3 reads TGCAGTGCTCCAATACAGCACGAGCAGTTCTTC. Protein: CSAPIQHEQFF.

This clone has only a few counts. The CDR3 region has the DNA TGTGCCAGCAGTTTATTAGGGACAGCCGTTTTTGGGGCCAACGTCCTGACTTTC. The encoded protein is CASSLLGTAVFGANVLTF. The chain couples TRBV27 to TRBJ2-6, with 7 bases fitting TRBD1. Germline CDR1 reads MNHEY; CDR2 reads SMNVEV (reference sequence). The CDR3 is 18 amino acids. The J segment lost 3 bases and the V segment lost 1 base, leaving 9 bases of the junction unmatched.

The chain is built from TRBV7-2 and TRBJ1-4; D unresolved. Germline CDR1 reads SGHTA; CDR2 reads FQGNSA. This CDR3 spans 13 amino acids. V dropped 2 bases and J dropped 8 bases, with 9 bases sitting between them. CDR3 region: CASSLSSGEKLFF. For the CDR3, the DNA is TGTGCCAGCAGCTTAAGCAGTGGAGAAAAACTGTTTTTT. Combining the CDR3 with reference TRBV7-2 and TRBJ1-4 gives the whole variable domain GAGVSQSPSNKVTEKGKDVELRCDPISGHTALYWYRQSLGQGLEFLIYFQGNSAPDKSGLPSDRFSAERTGGSVSTLTIQRTQQEDSAVYLCASSLSSGEKLFFGSGTQLSVL.

V gene TRBV5-8 combines with J gene TRBJ2-7, with D possibly matching TRBD1 (5 bases). The V gene lost 5 bases and the J gene lost 6 bases, with 18 bases spanning the gap. This CDR3 is 14 amino acids long. Germline V lookup: CDR1 SGHTS, CDR2 YDEGEE. The CDR3 is CASRSARSGIEQYF. Here the CDR3 DNA reads TGTGCCAGCAGATCAGCCCGGTCAGGGATCGAGCAGTACTTC.

The count of this clone is one. This chain connects TRBV28 to TRBJ2-3; 16 nucleotides align to TRBD2. This CDR3 has 21 amino acids. The germline V gene has CDR1 MDHEN and CDR2 SYDVKM. The junction had 12 bases not matched to a gene; V was cut back by 0 bases and J by 3 bases. The CDR3 here is CASSLWMGLAGGTYRTDTQYF. DNA for the CDR3: TGTGCCAGCAGTTTATGGATGGGACTAGCGGGAGGGACCTACAGAACAGATACGCAGTATTTT.

Note on this clone: Other DNA sequences from this sample encode an identical CDR3 as well. The chain uses TRBV2 and TRBJ2-5; 9 bases match TRBD1. J gave up 1 base and V 1 base, and 1 base lay outside the gene matches. Germline V CDR1 and CDR2: SNHLY, FYNNEI. The length of the CDR3 is 15 residues. DNA of the CDR3: TGTGCCAGCAGTGAAGAGGGACAGGGCCAAGAGACCCAGTACTTC. It specifies CASSEEGQGQETQYF.

With respect to this clone: One junction end does not reproduce the germline sequence, and a read error may be involved. CDR3 loop: CDIRFFGTCAETQYF. Written as DNA, the CDR3 is TGTGACATCAGATTTTTCGGGACATGTGCGGAGACCCAGTACTTC. This sequence joins TRBV10-3 and TRBJ2-5; D may be TRBD1 (6 bases). The germline V gene has CDR1 ENHRY and CDR2 SYGVKD. The CDR3 contains 15 residues.

Only a few counts were recorded for this clone. The V call is TRBV11-3, the J call TRBJ1-1; D might be TRBD1 (5 bases). This CDR3 spans 13 amino acids. The germline CDR1 and CDR2 sequences are SGHNT and YENEEA. Trimming cost V 5 bases and J 3 bases, with 10 bases left between them. In nucleotides, the CDR3 is TGTGCCAGCAGCCCGTCGGGGGACACTGAAGCTTTCTTT. Amino acids: CASSPSGDTEAFF.

CDR3 in amino acids: CASVKDGPYYTF. CDR3 bases: TGTGCCAGCGTGAAAGACGGCCCCTACTACACCTTC. The V gene is TRBV7-9, the J gene TRBJ1-2; D is uncertain. Germline V lookup: CDR1 SEHNR, CDR2 FQNEAQ (reference sequence). Trimming removed 8 bases from V and 10 bases from J, with 17 bases in between. The CDR3 is made up of 12 amino acids.

The rearrangement uses TRBV28 and TRBJ2-3, with 8 nucleotides matching TRBD2. The CDR3 contains 16 residues. Trimming cost V 3 bases and J 3 bases; bases outside gene matches: 8. Germline CDR1 and CDR2: MDHEN and SYDVKM. The CDR3 is CASSFYSGRGTDTQYF. Written as DNA, the CDR3 is TGTGCCAGCAGTTTTTACAGCGGGAGAGGAACAGATACGCAGTATTTT. The full variable domain, completed using reference TRBV28 and TRBJ2-3, is DVKVTQSSRYLVKRTGEKVFLECVQDMDHENMFWYRQDPGLGLRLIYFSYDVKMKEKGDIPEGYSVSREKKERFSLILESASTNQTSMYLCASSFYSGRGTDTQYFGPGTRLTVL.

V is TRBV9 and J is TRBJ2-1; tentative D call: TRBD2 (6 bases). The ends were cut back, 3 bases at V and 4 bases at J, with 14 bases in the middle. This CDR3 has 15 residues. CDR1 is SGDLS, CDR2 YYNGEE, per germline. CDR3 region: CASSETSGTYNEQFF. CDR3 nucleotide sequence: TGTGCCAGCAGCGAGACTAGTGGGACGTACAATGAGCAGTTCTTC.

J is TRBJ2-7 and V is TRBV28; D possibly corresponds to TRBD1 (5 bases). Germline assignment: CDR1 MDHEN and CDR2 SYDVKM. Trimming took off 5 bases at V and 2 bases at J, with 13 bases between the two ends. The CDR3 runs 14 residues. CDR3 sequence (DNA): TGTGCCAGCAGTGTACAGGCTAACGCCTACGAGCAGTACTTC. Protein: CASSVQANAYEQYF.

V and J are TRBV5-1 and TRBJ2-1, with 8 bases that match TRBD2. V shed 2 bases and J 7 bases; nucleotides not matched to a gene: 5. Germline lookup yields CDR1 SGHRS and CDR2 YFSETQ. The CDR3 covers 14 residues. The CDR3 loop reads CASSLQPGGNEQFF. In DNA, the CDR3 is TGCGCCAGCAGCTTACAGCCGGGAGGGAATGAGCAGTTCTTC.

The chain has TRBV7-2 and TRBJ1-1, with 7 bases identical to TRBD1. Germline values: CDR1 SGHTA, CDR2 FQGNSA. J gave up 7 bases and V 5 bases, and 10 bases lay outside the gene matches. The length of the CDR3 is 14 residues. The CDR3 loop is CASSRNTGVGEAFF. CDR3 in DNA: TGTGCCAGCAGCCGCAATACAGGGGTGGGTGAAGCTTTCTTT.

The J gene is TRBJ1-5, the V gene TRBV28; possibly TRBD1 for D (5 bases). Deletions cut 3 bases from V and 2 bases from J, with 11 bases between. Per germline, CDR1 MDHEN and CDR2 SYDVKM. The CDR3 length is 15 residues. The CDR3 spells CASSFADTGNQPQHF. Here the CDR3 DNA reads TGTGCCAGCAGTTTTGCGGACACCGGCAATCAGCCCCAGCATTTT.

To note about this clone: At the DNA level, this CDR3 is encoded by other sequences in the same sample as well. The chain combines TRBV28 with TRBJ2-7; D is possibly TRBD2 (6 bases). This CDR3 region has 15 residues. V was pared by 7 bases and J by 6 bases, with 22 bases between. Germline V CDR1 and CDR2: MDHEN, SYDVKM. The CDR3 DNA follows: TGTGCCAGCAATTTGGGGGGAAACTGGAAGGGCGAGCAGTACTTC. Translation gives CASNLGGNWKGEQYF.

The V gene is TRBV5-4, the J gene TRBJ1-4, with D perhaps TRBD1 (6 bases). The CDR3 is made up of 15 amino acids. Germline assignment: CDR1 SGHNT and CDR2 YYREEE (reference sequence). Between the trimmed V and J ends, which lost 3 bases and 4 bases, there was a span of 13 bases. The CDR3 sequence is CASSSQGWSNEKLFF. The CDR3 DNA reads as TGTGCCAGCAGCTCGCAGGGGTGGAGTAATGAAAAACTGTTTTTT. The entire variable domain, with the rest obtained from reference TRBV5-4 and TRBJ1-4, is as follows: ETGVTQSPTHLIKTRGQQVTLRCSSQSGHNTVSWYQQALGQGPQFIFQYYREEENGRGNFPPRFSGLQFPNYSSELNVNALELDDSALYLCASSSQGWSNEKLFFGSGTQLSVL.